What follows are 16 T cell receptor beta chains derived from one specimen sequenced in a study of cytomegalovirus exposure and HLA in healthy donors. PCR employed 60 Vbeta and 13 Jbeta primers. Profiling relied on immunoSEQ multiplex PCR, and the TCRdb table lists in-frame clones only, not all of them. The table records hundreds of thousands of clones, around 70% of them present only once. Sequencing was performed on PBMCs. The receptors originated from a man aged 35 to 55 in good health and CMV-seropositive.

The rearrangement uses TRBV2 and TRBJ2-7; 7 bases are a match to TRBD2. V was clipped by 4 bases and J by 1 base; unmatched bases: 1. Germline V gene sequence: CDR1 SNHLY, CDR2 FYNNEI. CDR3 length equals 13 residues. This CDR3 reads CASSGGGSYEQYF. In nucleotides, the CDR3 is TGTGCCAGCAGTGGGGGGGGATCCTACGAGCAGTACTTC.

V and J are TRBV5-4 and TRBJ2-2; 8 nucleotides match TRBD1. This CDR3 comprises 16 residues. The ends lost 4 bases at V and 1 base at J; junction bases unmatched: 6. Germline CDR1 and CDR2: SGHNT and YYREEE (reference sequence). The CDR3 nucleotides read TGTGCCAGCAGCCGCCGTACAGGGGGGAACACCGGGGAGCTGTTTTTT. Amino acid sequence: CASSRRTGGNTGELFF. Based on the CDR3 plus reference TRBV5-4 and TRBJ2-2, the full variable domain is ETGVTQSPTHLIKTRGQQVTLRCSSQSGHNTVSWYQQALGQGPQFIFQYYREEENGRGNFPPRFSGLQFPNYSSELNVNALELDDSALYLCASSRRTGGNTGELFFGEGSRLTVL.

This clone appeared a single time. The genes are TRBV5-1 and TRBJ1-1, with 8 bases that match TRBD1. Trimming cost V 4 bases and J 1 base; bases outside gene matches: 6. This CDR3 is built from 15 residues. Germline V gives CDR1 SGHRS, CDR2 YFSETQ. The CDR3 sequence is CASSRTGNSNTEAFF. CDR3 coding DNA: TGCGCCAGCAGCAGGACAGGGAATTCGAACACTGAAGCTTTCTTT.

This CDR3 reads CASSLKLGQHSPLHF. In nucleotides, the CDR3 is TGCGCCAGCAGCCTCAAATTGGGACAGCATTCACCCCTCCACTTT. The chain recombines TRBV5-1 with TRBJ1-6; 7 nucleotides match TRBD1. CDR1 and CDR2 (germline): SGHRS, YFSETQ. V shed 4 bases and J 8 bases; nucleotides not matched to a gene: 9. The CDR3 consists of 15 residues.

The gene calls are TRBV7-9 and TRBJ1-1, with TRBD1 matching 8 bases. Germline V gene lookup returns CDR1 SEHNR and CDR2 FQNEAQ (reference sequence). V dropped 5 bases and J dropped 0; count of bases not matched to a gene: 5. The CDR3 has 15 residues. CDR3 in amino acids: CASSAGQGMNTEAFF. The CDR3 nucleotides read TGTGCCAGCAGCGCCGGACAGGGAATGAACACTGAAGCTTTCTTT.

This chain uses TRBV19 with TRBJ1-5; possibly TRBD1 for D (5 bases). The CDR3 is 14 residues long. Trimming removed 7 bases at V and 1 base at J, with 11 bases between. Germline CDR1 and CDR2: LNHDA and SQIVND (reference sequence). The CDR3 region has the DNA TGTGCCAGTACATTTGGGGGGAGCAATCAGCCCCAGCATTTT. Translated, it gives CASTFGGSNQPQHF.

The chain uses TRBV10-3 and TRBJ1-1; TRBD1 is a possible D gene (6 bases). V was clipped by 6 bases and J by 2 bases, with 19 bases between them. Germline CDR1 ENHRY, CDR2 SYGVKD. The CDR3 runs to 16 residues. The CDR3 reads CAIRAGAEKANTEAFF. CDR3 DNA: TGTGCCATCAGGGCAGGGGCAGAGAAGGCCAACACTGAAGCTTTCTTT.

This sequence joins TRBV7-9 and TRBJ1-2, with 7 bases lining up with TRBD1. V was clipped by 5 bases and J by 3 bases; unmatched bases: 9. Per the germline V gene, CDR1 is SEHNR and CDR2 is FQNEAQ (reference sequence). The CDR3 sequence is 15 residues long. CDR3 loop: CASSPLNRGDYGYTF. The CDR3 coding sequence is TGTGCCAGCAGCCCCTTAAACAGGGGTGACTATGGCTACACCTTC.

V is TRBV5-1 and J is TRBJ1-2, with TRBD1 as a possible D gene (6 bases). The CDR3 is made up of 14 amino acids. Germline CDR1 reads SGHRS; CDR2 reads YFSETQ. V was shortened by 5 bases and J by 2 bases, with 13 bases between the two germline ends. For the CDR3, the DNA is TGCGCCAGCAGTCCCGGTGGGGGCAACTATGGCTACACCTTC. Translation: CASSPGGGNYGYTF.

V is TRBV7-2 and J is TRBJ2-3, with a weak D call TRBD2 (7 bases). The germline V and J ends were trimmed by 4 bases and 7 bases, with 18 bases remaining between them. This CDR3 region has 15 residues. The germline gives CDR1 SGHTA, CDR2 FQGNSA. Here the CDR3 reads CASSSGQRGRHTQYF. DNA for the CDR3: TGTGCCAGCAGCTCAGGACAGCGGGGTCGACATACGCAGTATTTT.

This clone occurred a few times. The rearrangement joins TRBV7-2 to TRBJ1-6, with D unresolved. The CDR3 is 19 amino acids. CDR1 is SGHTA, CDR2 FQGNSA, per germline. V shed 3 bases and J shed 0 bases, with 18 bases lying between them. The CDR3 DNA reads as TGTGCCAGCAGCTTGAGTAGTAGAGGCCTAGGCTCCTATAATTCACCCCTCCACTTT. Its translation: CASSLSSRGLGSYNSPLHF.

V is TRBV6-1 and J is TRBJ2-5, with 7 bases identical to TRBD2. CDR1 is MNHNS, CDR2 SASEGT, per germline. There are 13 residues in the CDR3. The V gene end was trimmed by 5 bases and the J gene end by 4 bases; junction bases not matched to a gene: 4. Written as DNA, the CDR3 is TGTGCCAGCAGTCGATGGGAGGGAGAGACCCAGTACTTC. This translates into CASSRWEGETQYF.

Details on this clone: Distinct nucleotide sequences in the sample also encode this CDR3. The V and J genes are TRBV9 and TRBJ2-6; the D is unclear. The CDR3 extends over 14 amino acids. In germline, CDR1 is SGDLS, CDR2 YYNGEE. Trimming removed 2 bases at V and 0 bases at J, with 3 bases between. CDR3 sequence: CASSVSSGANVLTF. The DNA of the CDR3 is TGTGCCAGCAGCGTTAGCTCTGGGGCCAACGTCCTGACTTTC.

This chain joins TRBV9 and TRBJ1-3; D is unclear. CDR1 is SGDLS, CDR2 YYNGEE, per germline. This CDR3 is built from 19 residues. The germline V and J ends were trimmed by 3 bases and 1 base, with 23 bases remaining between them. For the CDR3, the DNA is TGTGCCAGCAGCGCCCGGCCCACATCCCTTGGAGGGTCTGGAAACACCATATATTTT. It translates to CASSARPTSLGGSGNTIYF.

This clone has only one observation. The genes are TRBV6-5 and TRBJ2-3; TRBD2 matches at 9 bases. This CDR3 spans 16 amino acids. Looked up from germline, CDR1 is MNHEY and CDR2 is SVGAGI. After removal of 2 bases from V and 0 bases from J, the junction contained 3 bases not matched to a gene. The CDR3 loop is CASSYISGGSTDTQYF. Written as DNA, the CDR3 is TGTGCCAGCAGTTACATCAGCGGGGGGAGCACAGATACGCAGTATTTT.

DNA for the CDR3: TGTGCCAGCAGCCGACAGGGGGCCGCCAATGAGCAGTTCTTC. This sequence encodes CASSRQGAANEQFF. The chain joins TRBV7-2 to TRBJ2-1; 10 bases fit TRBD1. This CDR3 is 14 amino acids long. After removal of 5 bases from V and 6 bases from J, the junction contained 4 bases not matched to a gene. Germline V gene data show CDR1 as SGHTA and CDR2 as FQGNSA.